A selection of T cell receptor beta chains follows, all from one sample in a study of T cells in localized non-small cell lung cancer. TCRdb's copy holds only in-frame clones and misses some; the assay was immunoSEQ multiplex PCR. The sample carries around 94,000 clones, over 80% recorded once. The starting material was peripheral blood, obtained before any cancer treatment. All receptors derive from a man between 40 and 70 years old with stage I squamous cell lung carcinoma. Both conserved end residues are part of each CDR3. A D gene is named only where the DNA matches it firmly. Clone size is stated in some rows and not others, as once, few, many or a class when expanded.

j_call,d_call,clone_size,cdr3_length,v_call,cdr3_aa,cdr3_nt
TRBJ2-6,NA,NA,15,TRBV10-3,CAITDAGAGANVLTF,TGTGCCATCACCGATGCAGGGGCTGGGGCCAACGTCCTGACTTTC
TRBJ1-6,NA,NA,14,TRBV5-1,CASSLDDSHSPLHF,TGCGCCAGCAGCTTGGACGACAGCCATTCACCCCTCCACTTT
TRBJ1-2,TRBD1,NA,15,TRBV19,CASSALGQGVYGYTF,TGTGCCAGTAGTGCACTAGGACAGGGGGTCTATGGCTACACCTTC
TRBJ2-7,TRBD1,NA,14,TRBV6-5,CASSYGQGFYEQYF,TGTGCCAGCAGTTACGGACAGGGTTTCTACGAGCAGTACTTC
TRBJ2-4,NA,NA,12,TRBV19,CASSIRGNIQYF,TGTGCCAGTAGTATCAGGGGAAACATTCAGTACTTC
TRBJ1-2,NA,NA,13,TRBV28,CASSLIDNYGYTF,TGTGCCAGCAGTTTGATTGATAACTATGGCTACACCTTC
TRBJ1-6,NA,NA,15,TRBV6-1,CATRAAHTLNSPLHF,TGTGCCACTCGTGCGGCACACACACTTAATTCACCCCTCCACTTT
TRBJ1-4,NA,NA,15,TRBV11-2,CASSRPGHSNEKLFF,TGTGCCAGCAGCCGACCGGGACACAGTAATGAAAAACTGTTTTTT
TRBJ1-1,NA,NA,13,TRBV10-1,CASRDDRNTEAFF,TGCGCCAGCAGGGACGACAGGAACACTGAAGCTTTCTTT
TRBJ2-1,NA,few,15,TRBV4-1,CASSQVRDIGNEQFF,TGCGCCAGCAGCCAAGTGCGGGACATTGGCAATGAGCAGTTCTTC
TRBJ1-1,NA,once,16,TRBV5-1,CASSLQPVGGNTEAFF,TGCGCCAGCAGCCTACAACCGGTGGGGGGCAACACTGAAGCTTTCTTT
TRBJ1-1,NA,NA,14,TRBV5-5,CASSIRTVNTEAFF,TGTGCCAGCAGCATAAGGACAGTCAACACTGAAGCTTTCTTT
TRBJ1-5,NA,medium-sized,15,TRBV2,CASSESLGQGKPQHF,TGTGCCAGCAGTGAATCCTTGGGGCAGGGTAAGCCCCAGCATTTT
TRBJ1-1,NA,NA,15,TRBV27,CASSYAGAGATEAFF,TGTGCCAGCAGTTACGCGGGGGCGGGCGCCACTGAAGCTTTCTTT
TRBJ1-2,NA,NA,15,TRBV29-1,CSVPAAGARAGGYTF,TGCAGCGTCCCGGCAGCTGGCGCACGGGCCGGTGGCTACACCTTC
TRBJ1-3,NA,NA,14,TRBV18,CASSLQVSGNTIYF,TGTGCCAGCTCTCTACAGGTATCCGGAAACACCATATATTTT
TRBJ1-1,TRBD1,NA,18,TRBV7-8,CASSPGQGAGGMNTEAFF,TGTGCCAGCAGCCCGGGACAGGGGGCGGGTGGGATGAACACTGAAGCTTTCTTT
TRBJ1-1,NA,NA,14,TRBV19,CASRQTGFNTEAFF,TGTGCCAGTAGGCAAACAGGGTTCAACACTGAAGCTTTCTTT
TRBJ1-1,NA,NA,14,TRBV5-6,CASSLRSKDTEAFF,TGTGCCAGCAGCTTGCGCAGTAAGGACACTGAAGCTTTCTTT
TRBJ2-2,NA,NA,16,TRBV5-1,CASSLGQGIAIGELFF,TGCGCCAGCAGCTTGGGGCAGGGAATCGCAATCGGGGAGCTGTTTTTT
TRBJ1-5,NA,NA,14,TRBV7-2,CASSVRGSNQPQHF,TGTGCCAGCAGCGTAAGGGGGAGCAATCAGCCCCAGCATTTT
TRBJ2-3,TRBD1,NA,16,TRBV5-5,CASSWEDRGNTDTQYF,TGTGCCAGCAGCTGGGAGGACAGGGGTAACACAGATACGCAGTATTTT
TRBJ2-2,TRBD1,NA,16,TRBV6-5,CASSLHRGSATGELFF,TGTGCCAGCAGTTTACACAGGGGTTCGGCCACCGGGGAGCTGTTTTTT
TRBJ1-4,NA,NA,15,TRBV6-5,CASKNLQARNEKLFF,TGTGCCAGCAAGAACCTACAGGCCAGAAATGAAAAACTGTTTTTT
TRBJ2-5,NA,NA,13,TRBV27,CASSFGGRETQYF,TGTGCCAGCAGTTTCGGGGGACGGGAGACCCAGTACTTC
TRBJ1-2,TRBD1,NA,13,TRBV2,CASSVTGGNGYTF,TGTGCCAGCAGCGTGACAGGGGGCAATGGCTACACCTTC
TRBJ2-5,TRBD1,NA,14,TRBV2,CASSKDRGGETQYF,TGTGCCAGCAGTAAGGACAGGGGGGGAGAGACCCAGTACTTC
TRBJ1-1,TRBD1,once,15,TRBV18,CASSPSDRVNTEAFF,TGTGCCAGCTCACCGTCGGACAGGGTGAACACTGAAGCTTTCTTT
TRBJ1-1,TRBD1,NA,19,TRBV7-3,CASSLRPTGTGGRNTEAFF,TGTGCCAGCAGCTTAAGGCCCACCGGGACAGGGGGCAGGAACACTGAAGCTTTCTTT
TRBJ2-4,NA,NA,15,TRBV10-2,CASSEQQGQGNIQYF,TGCGCCAGCAGTGAGCAACAAGGGCAGGGAAACATTCAGTACTTC
TRBJ2-5,NA,few,17,TRBV5-6,CASSLGRGATRWETQYF,TGTGCCAGCAGCTTGGGTCGGGGGGCTACGAGGTGGGAGACCCAGTACTTC
TRBJ1-4,NA,NA,16,TRBV9,CASSVGGGTNNEKLFF,TGTGCCAGCAGCGTAGGCGGGGGGACGAATAATGAAAAACTGTTTTTT
TRBJ2-3,NA,NA,14,TRBV5-1,CASSRDDSTDTQYF,TGCGCCAGCAGCCGGGATGACTCCACAGATACGCAGTATTTT
TRBJ2-3,TRBD2,NA,17,TRBV2,CASSEWGEGTTTDTQYF,TGTGCCAGCAGTGAATGGGGGGAGGGGACCACCACAGATACGCAGTATTTT
TRBJ2-6,NA,NA,13,TRBV19,CASSHQGANVLTF,TGTGCCAGTAGCCACCAGGGGGCCAACGTCCTGACTTTC
TRBJ2-2,NA,NA,16,TRBV5-5,CASSWSGTTNTGELFF,TGTGCCAGCAGCTGGTCCGGGACAACGAACACCGGGGAGCTGTTTTTT
TRBJ2-2,TRBD1,NA,16,TRBV9,CASSAPTGDNTGELFF,TGTGCCAGCAGCGCCCCGACAGGGGACAACACCGGGGAGCTGTTTTTT
TRBJ2-1,TRBD2,NA,15,TRBV4-2,CASSQRRGVTNEQFF,TGTGCCAGCAGCCAGCGACGGGGGGTCACCAATGAGCAGTTCTTC
TRBJ1-2,NA,NA,13,TRBV7-2,CASSLVEGSGYTF,TGTGCCAGCAGCTTAGTGGAAGGGTCTGGCTACACCTTC
TRBJ2-5,NA,NA,11,TRBV28,CAVQGGETQYF,TGTGCCGTGCAGGGGGGAGAGACCCAGTACTTC
TRBJ1-1,NA,NA,14,TRBV7-2,CASKSLSVSTEAFF,TGTGCCAGCAAAAGCTTGTCAGTCTCCACTGAAGCTTTCTTT
TRBJ1-5,TRBD1,NA,15,TRBV5-8,CASSSRTGHNQPQHF,TGTGCCAGCAGTTCTAGGACAGGTCACAATCAGCCCCAGCATTTT
TRBJ2-3,TRBD2,NA,14,TRBV2,CASSSGGGADTQYF,TGTGCCAGCAGTAGCGGGGGAGGAGCAGATACGCAGTATTTT
TRBJ1-1,TRBD1,NA,13,TRBV9,CASSVDRGTEAFF,TGTGCCAGCAGCGTAGACAGGGGTACTGAAGCTTTCTTT
TRBJ2-5,TRBD2,NA,15,TRBV5-5,CASSPNTSGRETQYF,TGTGCCAGCAGTCCAAACACTAGCGGGCGGGAGACCCAGTACTTC
TRBJ1-5,NA,NA,14,TRBV19,CASSITGPGGPQHF,TGTGCCAGTAGTATAACAGGGCCGGGAGGGCCCCAGCATTTT
TRBJ2-2,TRBD1,NA,16,TRBV19,CASSRGQGRRAGELFF,TGTGCCAGTAGCAGAGGACAGGGCAGGAGGGCCGGGGAGCTGTTTTTT
TRBJ2-7,NA,NA,15,TRBV5-4,CASSLGGEGGEEQYF,TGTGCCAGCAGCTTGGGGGGCGAGGGGGGCGAGGAGCAGTACTTC
TRBJ1-2,TRBD1,NA,13,TRBV28,CASIRDSNYGYTF,TGTGCCAGCATACGGGACAGTAACTATGGCTACACCTTC
TRBJ1-3,TRBD1,NA,14,TRBV6-5,CASSSWTGGNTIYF,TGTGCCAGCAGTTCGTGGACAGGGGGAAACACCATATATTTT
TRBJ2-5,NA,once,14,TRBV7-6,CASSEIFDSGSQYF,TGTGCCAGCAGCGAGATTTTTGACAGCGGTTCCCAGTACTTC
TRBJ1-1,NA,NA,14,TRBV5-6,CASSAGFVNTEAFF,TGTGCCAGCAGCGCCGGCTTTGTGAACACTGAAGCTTTCTTT
TRBJ1-3,NA,NA,16,TRBV9,CASSGQTGKQGNTIYF,TGTGCCAGCAGCGGCCAAACAGGAAAGCAAGGAAACACCATATATTTT